These 24 T cell receptor beta chains came from one sample sequenced in a study of T cells in localized non-small cell lung cancer. Clones were read by immunoSEQ multiplex PCR, and TCRdb kept only the in-frame ones, dropping some. The sample lists around 130,000 clones; 89% were seen once. The sequencing here drew on peripheral blood, taken before any cancer treatment. The source is an older female donor with stage I lung adenocarcinoma.

This chain links TRBV6-5 with TRBJ2-6, with D unclear. In germline, CDR1 is MNHEY, CDR2 SVGAGI. Trimming pared 5 bases from V and 4 bases from J, leaving 9 bases between. This CDR3 spans 14 amino acids. As DNA, the CDR3 is TGTGCCAGCAGTCCAGTTACAGGGGCCAACGTCCTGACTTTC. Translation gives CASSPVTGANVLTF.

V is TRBV27 and J is TRBJ2-7; a weak D match, TRBD2 (5 bases). CDR1 and CDR2 from the germline V gene are MNHEY and SMNVEV (reference sequence). This CDR3 comprises 16 residues. V was cut by 6 bases and J by 2 bases, with 20 bases left in between. The CDR3 coding sequence is TGTGCCAGCAGCAAATCGCCGGGAACTGTAGCCTACGAGCAGTACTTC. Amino acid sequence: CASSKSPGTVAYEQYF.

The CDR3 region is CASSSQRGTEAFF. Written as DNA, the CDR3 is TGTGCCAGTAGTTCGCAGAGGGGGACTGAAGCTTTCTTT. This chain connects TRBV19 to TRBJ1-1; D may be TRBD1 (6 bases). CDR1 is LNHDA and CDR2 is SQIVND in the germline V gene (reference sequence). Trimming stripped 5 bases from V and 5 bases from J, with 12 bases between. The CDR3 runs 13 residues.

This clone was seen only once. The DNA of the CDR3 is TGCGCCAGCCGACGCACCGTTTGGCAGGTCTCCTACGAGCAGTACTTC. Translation: CASRRTVWQVSYEQYF. The rearrangement joins TRBV5-1 to TRBJ2-7; D not resolved. V lost 7 bases to trimming and J lost 0 bases, with 20 bases between them. The germline V gene encodes CDR1 SGHRS and CDR2 YFSETQ. The CDR3 sequence is 16 residues long.

The chain couples TRBV7-9 to TRBJ2-5; no clear D gene. Deletions cut 1 base from V and 1 base from J, with 10 bases between. Germline CDR1 is SEHNR and CDR2 is FQNEAQ (reference sequence). The CDR3 length is 15 residues. The CDR3 DNA sequence: TGTGCCAGCAGCTTAGTTATCCAGGTCCAAGAGACCCAGTACTTC. This codes for CASSLVIQVQETQYF.

This chain joins TRBV29-1 and TRBJ2-5; D possibly uses TRBD1 or TRBD2 (5 bases each). Germline V gene sequence: CDR1 SQVTM, CDR2 ANQGSEA. V lost 4 bases and J 4 bases, leaving 13 bases between the germline ends. This CDR3 has 13 residues. The CDR3 loop is CSVAAGAIETQYF. In DNA, the CDR3 is TGCAGCGTTGCCGCCGGGGCTATAGAGACCCAGTACTTC.

The count of this clone is one. V and J are TRBV15 and TRBJ2-5; 13 positions agree with TRBD2. CDR3 size: 13 residues. Germline CDR1 and CDR2: LNHNV and YYDKDF (reference sequence). V trimming: 8 bases; J trimming: 3 bases; junction bases outside the gene matches: 0. The DNA of the CDR3 is TGTGCCACCGGACTAGCGGGAGAAGAGACCCAGTACTTC. Its protein is CATGLAGEETQYF.

V and J are TRBV19 and TRBJ1-3; TRBD1 agrees at 7 bases. J gave up 0 bases and V 10 bases, and 9 bases lay outside the gene matches. Looked up from germline, CDR1 is LNHDA and CDR2 is SQIVND (reference sequence). This CDR3 is built from 15 residues. The chain's CDR3 is CATWDSSFSGNTIYF. The CDR3 DNA is TGTGCCACCTGGGACAGCAGTTTCTCTGGAAACACCATATATTTT. Filled out from reference TRBV19 and TRBJ1-3, the complete variable domain reads DGGITQSPKYLFRKEGQNVTLSCEQNLNHDAMYWYRQDPGQGLRLIYYSQIVNDFQKGDIAEGYSVSREKKESFPLTVTSAQKNPTAFYLCATWDSSFSGNTIYFGEGSWLTVV.

The chain carries TRBV19 and TRBJ1-1; 8 bases fit TRBD1. The ends lost 3 bases at V and 4 bases at J; junction bases unmatched: 7. The germline gives CDR1 LNHDA, CDR2 SQIVND (reference sequence). The CDR3 has 15 residues. DNA of the CDR3: TGTGCCAGTAGTATCGGGGACAGGCTGGTCACTGAAGCTTTCTTT. Its protein product is CASSIGDRLVTEAFF.

The chain couples TRBV21-1 to TRBJ2-1; whether TRBD1, the table's D call, matches the DNA was not checked. TRBV21-1 is a pseudogene locus. The CDR3 sequence is 15 residues long. The CDR3 loop reads CASSKDDSSYNEQFF. CDR3 DNA: TGTGCCAGCAGCAAAGACGACAGCTCCTACAATGAGCAGTTCTTC.

V is TRBV27 and J is TRBJ1-3; maybe TRBD1 (5 bases). The CDR3 consists of 17 residues. Germline CDR1 is MNHEY and CDR2 is SMNVEV (reference sequence). V was trimmed by 3 bases and J by 1 base, leaving 16 bases between them. The CDR3 region has the DNA TGTGCCAGCAGTTTTAACTCGGGACCCTCGTCTGGAAACACCATATATTTT. It translates to CASSFNSGPSSGNTIYF.

The chain joins TRBV7-3 to TRBJ2-5; D not certain. The V gene's germline CDR1 is SGHTA and CDR2 FQGTGA. V lost 5 bases to trimming and J lost 3 bases, with 10 bases between them. This CDR3 has 13 amino acids. The CDR3 DNA sequence: TGTGCCAGCAGCCCCGGGCCTGAAGAGACCCAGTACTTC. Amino acids: CASSPGPEETQYF.

This chain connects TRBV10-3 to TRBJ2-5; 9 positions agree with TRBD2. Germline-derived CDR1 and CDR2 are ENHRY and SYGVKD. This CDR3 is built from 16 residues. V shed 4 bases and J 3 bases; nucleotides not matched to a gene: 9. The CDR3 sequence: CAISGVGGRGEETQYF. CDR3 coding DNA: TGTGCCATCAGTGGGGTTGGCGGGAGGGGCGAAGAGACCCAGTACTTC.

About this clone itself: The sample has other DNA sequences that encode this CDR3 too. The chain couples TRBV18 to TRBJ1-1; D remains unclear. V lost 3 bases to trimming and J lost 0 bases, with 5 bases between them. The CDR3 totals 13 residues. Germline values: CDR1 KGHSH, CDR2 LQKENI. CDR3 residues: CASSPGLNTEAFF. In DNA form, the CDR3 reads TGTGCCAGCTCACCTGGACTGAACACTGAAGCTTTCTTT. Variable domain in full (rest from reference TRBV18 and TRBJ1-1): NAGVMQNPRHLVRRRGQEARLRCSPMKGHSHVYWYRQLPEEGLKFMVYLQKENIIDESGMPKERFSAEFPKEGPSILRIQQVVRGDSAAYFCASSPGLNTEAFFGQGTRLTVV.

The chain recombines TRBV28 with TRBJ2-7; maybe TRBD2 (6 bases). The germline V and J ends were trimmed by 2 bases and 5 bases, with 16 bases remaining between them. The CDR3 length is 15 residues. Germline V gives CDR1 MDHEN, CDR2 SYDVKM. CDR3 residues: CASSLRGAYGDEQYF. Here the CDR3 DNA reads TGTGCCAGCAGTTTACGCGGGGCCTATGGGGACGAGCAGTACTTC.

The chain carries TRBV7-9 and TRBJ1-1, with a weak D call TRBD1 (5 bases). The V and J ends lost 1 base and 6 bases respectively, with 9 bases between them. CDR1 SEHNR and CDR2 FQNEAQ come from the germline V gene (reference sequence). The CDR3 runs 13 residues. The CDR3 region has the DNA TGTGCCAGCAGCTTAGTAGGGGTCGCTGAAGCTTTCTTT. Protein sequence: CASSLVGVAEAFF.

V usage is TRBV9 and J usage is TRBJ2-5; TRBD1 aligns across 7 bases. This CDR3 comprises 15 residues. Germline CDR1 SGDLS, CDR2 YYNGEE. V lost 4 bases and J lost 4; bases outside the gene matches: 10. The CDR3 region has the DNA TGTGCCAGCAGCCCCTCCCCTTGGACAGGAGAGACCCAGTACTTC. This gives the protein CASSPSPWTGETQYF.

The genes are TRBV5-4 and TRBJ2-1; D is possibly TRBD2 (5 bases). In germline, CDR1 is SGHNT, CDR2 YYREEE (reference sequence). The ends were cut back, 4 bases at V and 1 base at J, with 12 bases in the middle. The CDR3 is 15 residues long. The CDR3 spells CASSERSGSYNEQFF. CDR3 DNA: TGTGCCAGCAGCGAGAGGAGCGGATCCTACAATGAGCAGTTCTTC.

This sequence joins TRBV28 and TRBJ2-7; TRBD1 aligns across 9 bases. With V trimmed by 2 bases and J by 3 bases, 5 bases remained unmatched. The CDR3 is made up of 15 amino acids. Germline assignment: CDR1 MDHEN and CDR2 SYDVKM. The CDR3 loop is CASSLPLDRGYEQYF. The CDR3 nucleotides read TGTGCCAGCAGTTTACCCTTGGACAGGGGCTACGAGCAGTACTTC.

The rearrangement joins TRBV28 to TRBJ1-5; TRBD1 aligns across 7 bases. V lost 5 bases, J lost 3 bases, and 7 bases stayed unmatched. CDR3 length: 15 residues. Per the germline V gene, CDR1 is MDHEN and CDR2 is SYDVKM. The CDR3: CASSPPTGSNQPQHF. DNA for the CDR3: TGTGCCAGCAGTCCCCCGACAGGGTCCAATCAGCCCCAGCATTTT.

This chain uses TRBV19 with TRBJ2-5, with D perhaps matching TRBD1 (6 bases). The CDR3 length is 13 residues. V was pared by 3 bases and J by 5 bases, with 10 bases between. In germline, CDR1 is LNHDA, CDR2 SQIVND (reference sequence). The CDR3 nucleotides are TGTGCCAGTAGTATTCAGGGGTTGGAGACCCAGTACTTC. Translating it yields CASSIQGLETQYF.

The rearrangement joins TRBV5-6 to TRBJ1-2, with a tentative D call TRBD1 (6 bases). CDR3 size: 15 residues. Per the germline V gene, CDR1 is SGHDT and CDR2 is YYEEEE. Between the trimmed V and J ends, which lost 6 bases and 4 bases, there was a span of 19 bases. DNA for the CDR3: TGTGCCAGCACACACGGCGGGGGCGACCCCTATGGCTACACCTTC. Amino acid sequence: CASTHGGGDPYGYTF.

This clone was detected once. This chain links TRBV7-2 with TRBJ2-1, with D perhaps matching TRBD1 (5 bases). Germline CDR1 and CDR2: SGHTA and FQGNSA. The CDR3 has 16 amino acids. V lost 5 bases to trimming and J lost 7 bases, with 21 bases between them. The CDR3 DNA reads as TGTGCCAGCAGCCCCCGGTCCAGGGCTCTGGGTAATGAGCAGTTCTTC. Translation gives CASSPRSRALGNEQFF. The variable domain in full, with the rest retrieved from reference TRBV7-2 and TRBJ2-1, is GAGVSQSPSNKVTEKGKDVELRCDPISGHTALYWYRQSLGQGLEFLIYFQGNSAPDKSGLPSDRFSAERTGGSVSTLTIQRTQQEDSAVYLCASSPRSRALGNEQFFGPGTRLTVL.

The table lists this clone with a count of one. The chain combines TRBV7-9 with TRBJ2-2, with a tentative D call TRBD2 (5 bases). Trimming shortened V by 3 bases and J by 5 bases, and 10 bases separated the two germline ends. The germline CDR1 and CDR2 sequences are SEHNR and FQNEAQ (reference sequence). The CDR3 has 14 amino acids. CDR3 sequence: CASSFEGRTGELFF. The CDR3 DNA reads TGTGCCAGCAGCTTTGAGGGTAGGACCGGGGAGCTGTTTTTT.